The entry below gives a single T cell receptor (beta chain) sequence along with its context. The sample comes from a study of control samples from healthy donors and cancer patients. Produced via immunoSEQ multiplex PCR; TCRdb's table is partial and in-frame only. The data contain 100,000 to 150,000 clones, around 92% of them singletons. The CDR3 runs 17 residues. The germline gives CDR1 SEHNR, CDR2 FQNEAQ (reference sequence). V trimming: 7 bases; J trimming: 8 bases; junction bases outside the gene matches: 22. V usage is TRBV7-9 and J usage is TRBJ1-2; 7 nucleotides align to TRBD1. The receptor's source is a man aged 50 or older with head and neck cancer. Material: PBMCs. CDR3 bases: TGTGCCAGCACCAAGGGGCAAGGACAGGCTTCTTCTGAAGGCTACACCTTC. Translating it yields CASTKGQGQASSEGYTF.